The source of this T cell receptor beta chain is a study of T-cell memory formation after mild COVID-19. As for the study in general: Each donor largely had its own TCR clusters.

This CDR3 is 13 amino acids long. Germline assignment: CDR1 MNHEY and CDR2 SVGEGT. Between the trimmed V and J ends, which lost 2 bases and 7 bases, there was a span of 8 bases. TCRdb fed the 5' RACE reads into MiXCR, producing one record per CDR3 protein. Seen here are about 270,000 distinct CDR3 sequences, under 20% observed once, and the top ten hold approximately 23%. This clonotype was sampled from a man between 18 and 29 years old who had mild COVID-19 (a few samples of this study predate the infection). Cell type and time point are not known. The chain employs TRBV6-2 or TRBV6-3 and TRBJ2-2, with D hard to call. Sequenced sample: PBMCs or a T cell subset sorted from them (not recorded which). As DNA, the CDR3 is TGTGCCAGCAGTTACGTTCCTAACGGGGAGCTGTTTTTT. Its translation is CASSYVPNGELFF.